The clone carrying this T cell receptor beta chain was recorded only once. Only in-frame clones appear in the TCRdb table, and some are missing; sequencing was by immunoSEQ multiplex PCR. Among around 75,000 clones listed, approximately 89% were seen once. This sample was included in a study of OX40 agonist ivuxolimab in advanced cancers. Germline loops: CDR1 SGHNT, CDR2 YYREEE (reference sequence). There are 14 residues in the CDR3. V was pared by 3 bases and J by 4 bases, with 13 bases between. Here the sequenced sample was CD4+ or CD8+ T cells sorted from blood, taken in a trial of the OX40 agonist ivuxolimab. This receptor was taken from an adult with an advanced solid tumor such as melanoma, head and neck, liver or kidney cancer. The chain links TRBV5-4 to TRBJ2-5; tentatively, D is TRBD1 (6 bases). CDR3 sequence (DNA): TGTGCCAGCAGCTCTGGGGGCACCGGAGAGACCCAGTACTTC. Protein: CASSSGGTGETQYF.